This TCR beta chain comes out of a study of T cells after yellow fever vaccination. The CDR3 has 17 residues. The germline V gene encodes CDR1 MGHRA and CDR2 YSYEKL. The V end lost 0 bases, the J end lost 0 bases, and 14 bases lay between the germline ends. One entry per CDR3 protein results from TCRdb running MiXCR on the 5' RACE reads. The table includes roughly 320,000 distinct CDR3 sequences, about 11% detected once. General study results and limits: Contamination of FACS-sorted repertoires by abundant clonotypes from the bulk population could occur. There was a small share of clonotypes that showed up in both the CD4 and CD8 compartments. Subsequent to the booster, the majority of primary-vaccination clones reappeared (around 96% CD4, 85% to 90% CD8).

A word on this clonotype: As yet, its antigen is unknown.

The V and J genes are TRBV4-1 and TRBJ1-1; D gene unclear. This sample comprised CD4+ T cells sorted from PBMCs, obtained 45 days after the yellow fever booster vaccination. This TCR came from a man between 18 and 35 years old who received the YFV17D yellow fever vaccine. CDR3 sequence: CASSQDIFSAVNTEAFF. The CDR3 DNA sequence: TGCGCCAGCAGCCAAGATATCTTCTCGGCGGTGAACACTGAAGCTTTCTTT.